Shown below are 31 T cell receptor beta chains from a single sample sequenced in a study of neoadjuvant nivolumab and ipilimumab in lung cancer. The assay was immunoSEQ multiplex PCR, and TCRdb's table has in-frame clones only and misses some. Of roughly 7,100 clones in the sample, roughly 88% were seen once. Here the sequenced sample was tumor tissue, taken after neoadjuvant nivolumab, alone or with ipilimumab, at or shortly before surgery. The source is an adult with non-small cell lung cancer.

V and J are TRBV6-5 and TRBJ2-7; D unclear. V was shortened by 3 bases and J by 5 bases, with 17 bases between the two germline ends. CDR3 length: 15 residues. Germline V gene sequence: CDR1 MNHEY, CDR2 SVGAGI. Here the CDR3 reads CASSYRAGSLDEQYF. CDR3 DNA: TGTGCCAGCAGTTATAGGGCAGGTTCCTTGGACGAGCAGTACTTC.

This clone was seen a single time. The chain has TRBV7-6 and TRBJ2-3, with TRBD2 as a possible D gene (6 bases). V lost 3 bases, J lost 5 bases, and 12 bases lay in between. The length of the CDR3 is 14 residues. The germline V gene has CDR1 SGHVS and CDR2 FNYEAQ. The CDR3 sequence is CASSLAGQGDTQYF. CDR3 DNA sequence: TGTGCCAGCAGCTTGGCGGGGCAGGGAGATACGCAGTATTTT.

Only a few counts were recorded for this clone. The chain links TRBV4-3 to TRBJ2-3; 9 bases are shared with TRBD1. The CDR3 has 16 residues. The V and J ends lost 0 bases and 4 bases, in that order; junction bases with no gene match: 5. Germline V CDR1 and CDR2: LGHNA, YSLEER. The CDR3 spells CASSQESTGGADTQYF. DNA of the CDR3: TGCGCCAGCAGCCAAGAGTCGACAGGGGGAGCAGATACGCAGTATTTT.

The gene calls are TRBV5-1 and TRBJ1-2, with D hard to call. The CDR3 contains 15 residues. Germline values: CDR1 SGHRS, CDR2 YFSETQ. The V end lost 3 bases, the J end lost 6 bases, and 18 bases lay between the germline ends. The CDR3 DNA follows: TGCGCCAGCAGCTCCCTCGTCTACGGAATTCATGGCTACACCTTC. Its translation: CASSSLVYGIHGYTF.

This chain joins TRBV5-4 and TRBJ1-3, with a tentative D call TRBD1 (5 bases). CDR1 and CDR2 from the germline V gene are SGHNT and YYREEE (reference sequence). The CDR3 runs 14 residues. Trimming shortened V by 6 bases and J by 3 bases, and 13 bases separated the two germline ends. The CDR3 is CASTPWGVGNTIYF. CDR3 sequence (DNA): TGTGCCAGCACCCCATGGGGGGTTGGAAACACCATATATTTT.

This clone appeared a single time. The chain combines TRBV18 with TRBJ1-5; D call uncertain. Germline loops: CDR1 KGHSH, CDR2 LQKENI. V dropped 2 bases and J dropped 3 bases, with 8 bases sitting between them. This CDR3 region has 14 residues. CDR3: CASSPGQVNQPQHF. CDR3 in DNA: TGTGCCAGCTCACCAGGGCAGGTCAATCAGCCCCAGCATTTT. The full variable domain, rest sourced from reference TRBV18 and TRBJ1-5, is NAGVMQNPRHLVRRRGQEARLRCSPMKGHSHVYWYRQLPEEGLKFMVYLQKENIIDESGMPKERFSAEFPKEGPSILRIQQVVRGDSAAYFCASSPGQVNQPQHFGDGTRLSIL.

The chain carries TRBV7-2 and TRBJ2-7; D is uncertain. This CDR3 is built from 12 residues. The V gene's germline CDR1 is SGHTA and CDR2 FQGNSA. V was clipped by 5 bases and J by 2 bases, with 7 bases between them. CDR3 region: CASSGVTYEQYF. In DNA form, the CDR3 reads TGTGCCAGCAGCGGGGTTACCTACGAGCAGTACTTC.

This clone is large in the sample. Other DNA sequences in the sample encode the same CDR3. CDR3 nucleotides: TGTGCCAGCAGCCTCGGGGTCAATGAGCAGTTCTTC. Translated: CASSLGVNEQFF. The chain links TRBV7-9 to TRBJ2-1; maybe TRBD2 (5 bases). The CDR3 is 12 amino acids. The germline V gene encodes CDR1 SEHNR and CDR2 FQNEAQ (reference sequence). Trimming removed 5 bases from V and 6 bases from J, with 8 bases in between. Drawing the rest from reference TRBV7-9 and TRBJ2-1, the complete variable domain is DTGVSQNPRHKITKRGQNVTFRCDPISEHNRLYWYRQTLGQGPEFLTYFQNEAQLEKSRLLSDRFSAERPKGSFSTLEIQRTEQGDSAMYLCASSLGVNEQFFGPGTRLTVL.

The J gene is TRBJ1-2, the V gene TRBV6-5; 9 bases agree with TRBD1. CDR1 and CDR2 (germline): MNHEY, SVGAGI. V was pared by 4 bases and J by 7 bases, with 7 bases of the junction left unmatched. The CDR3 has 14 amino acids. This CDR3 is CASSLGTGGVGYTF. CDR3 bases: TGTGCCAGCAGTTTAGGCACAGGGGGCGTTGGCTACACCTTC.

V gene TRBV6-5 combines with J gene TRBJ2-2, with unresolved D. V was shortened by 5 bases and J by 6 bases, with 7 bases between the two germline ends. The CDR3 spans 12 residues. Per the germline V gene, CDR1 is MNHEY and CDR2 is SVGAGI. The CDR3 spells CASSHLAGELFF. CDR3 bases: TGTGCCAGCAGTCACCTAGCCGGGGAGCTGTTTTTT.

The chain recombines TRBV5-4 with TRBJ1-2; 10 bases are shared with TRBD1. CDR3 length: 14 residues. J lost 2 bases, V lost 4 bases, and 2 bases had no gene match. CDR1 SGHNT and CDR2 YYREEE come from the germline V gene (reference sequence). The CDR3: CASSGTGDNYGYTF. DNA of the CDR3: TGTGCCAGCAGCGGGACAGGGGACAACTATGGCTACACCTTC.

The chain couples TRBV7-2 to TRBJ2-7; D perhaps matches TRBD2 (5 bases). Germline V CDR1 and CDR2: SGHTA, FQGNSA. V was trimmed by 4 bases and J by 2 bases, leaving 12 bases between them. This CDR3 spans 14 amino acids. The CDR3 DNA is TGTGCCAGCAGCTCCCCCTCGGGGACCTACGAGCAGTACTTC. The encoded protein is CASSSPSGTYEQYF.

The V and J genes are TRBV14 and TRBJ1-1; no definite D call. V dropped 1 base and J dropped 0 bases, with 9 bases sitting between them. This CDR3 spans 15 amino acids. Germline CDR1 is SGHDN and CDR2 is FVKESK. CDR3 loop: CASSQVHSLNTEAFF. Written as DNA, the CDR3 is TGTGCCAGCAGCCAAGTACACAGCTTGAACACTGAAGCTTTCTTT. The full variable domain, its missing parts supplied by reference TRBV14 and TRBJ1-1, is EAGVTQFPSHSVIEKGQTVTLRCDPISGHDNLYWYRRVMGKEIKFLLHFVKESKQDESGMPNNRFLAERTGGTYSTLKVQPAELEDSGVYFCASSQVHSLNTEAFFGQGTRLTVV.

The rearrangement joins TRBV2 to TRBJ2-4, with D unclear. The CDR3 extends over 15 amino acids. V lost 2 bases to trimming and J lost 0 bases, with 8 bases between them. The germline V gene has CDR1 SNHLY and CDR2 FYNNEI. The CDR3 region is CASSETLLAKNIQYF. CDR3 bases: TGTGCCAGCAGTGAAACACTCCTAGCCAAAAACATTCAGTACTTC. Drawing the rest from reference TRBV2 and TRBJ2-4, the complete variable domain is EPEVTQTPSHQVTQMGQEVILRCVPISNHLYFYWYRQILGQKVEFLVSFYNNEISEKSEIFDDQFSVERPDGSNFTLKIRSTKLEDSAMYFCASSETLLAKNIQYFGAGTRLSVL.

The chain links TRBV10-3 to TRBJ1-1; TRBD1 matches 7 bases. V dropped 8 bases and J dropped 1; count of bases not matched to a gene: 4. This CDR3 spans 13 amino acids. The germline CDR1 and CDR2 sequences are ENHRY and SYGVKD. Here the CDR3 reads CAIGGTANTEAFF. CDR3 DNA sequence: TGTGCCATCGGCGGGACAGCGAACACTGAAGCTTTCTTT.

The CDR3 DNA sequence: TGTGCCAGCAGCGCCATACGTACGGGGGGCTACACCTTC. It is translated as CASSAIRTGGYTF. This chain uses TRBV7-2 with TRBJ1-2; D is undetermined. CDR3 size: 13 residues. Trimming left V 5 bases short and J 8 bases short, with 15 bases between. The germline gives CDR1 SGHTA, CDR2 FQGNSA.

V is TRBV2 and J is TRBJ2-7; D may correspond to TRBD1 or TRBD2 (5 bases each). This CDR3 spans 14 amino acids. With 2 bases removed from V and 5 bases from J, the gap between germline ends came to 13 bases. Germline V lookup: CDR1 SNHLY, CDR2 FYNNEI. In nucleotides, the CDR3 is TGTGCCAGCAGTGAACGGGGCGAGGGCCACGAGCAGTACTTC. Protein sequence: CASSERGEGHEQYF.

The V gene is TRBV28, the J gene TRBJ1-6, with no clear D. CDR3 size: 15 residues. Between the trimmed V and J ends, which lost 4 bases and 0 bases, there was a span of 7 bases. CDR1 and CDR2 (germline): MDHEN, SYDVKM. The CDR3 coding sequence is TGTGCCAGCAGTTGGCAGAGCTCCTATAATTCACCCCTCCACTTT. Translated: CASSWQSSYNSPLHF.

V gene TRBV5-1 combines with J gene TRBJ2-2; 7 bases line up with TRBD1. The germline gives CDR1 SGHRS, CDR2 YFSETQ. V was pared by 2 bases and J by 0 bases, with 1 base of the junction left unmatched. The CDR3 is 15 residues long. The CDR3 DNA reads TGCGCCAGCAGCTTAACAGGGGCGAACACCGGGGAGCTGTTTTTT. Translation gives CASSLTGANTGELFF.

The rearrangement joins TRBV7-9 to TRBJ2-1; D might be TRBD2 (6 bases). With 5 bases removed from V and 1 base from J, the gap between germline ends came to 12 bases. CDR3 length: 15 amino acids. Germline V gene data show CDR1 as SEHNR and CDR2 as FQNEAQ (reference sequence). The chain's CDR3 is CASSPLGGSYNEQFF. The CDR3 DNA reads as TGTGCCAGCAGCCCCCTGGGAGGATCCTACAATGAGCAGTTCTTC.

The chain joins TRBV5-1 to TRBJ2-1; TRBD1 matches at 8 bases. The CDR3 length is 15 residues. V lost 0 bases to trimming and J lost 4 bases; unmatched junction nucleotides: 3. Germline CDR1 and CDR2: SGHRS and YFSETQ. CDR3 nucleotides: TGCGCCAGCAGCTTGGGACAGGGGCTTTACAATGAGCAGTTCTTC. Protein: CASSLGQGLYNEQFF.

The chain has TRBV11-2 and TRBJ1-6, with 9 bases that match TRBD1. V shed 0 bases, J shed 9 bases, and the junction held 3 bases outside the gene matches. This CDR3 has 15 amino acids. Germline CDR1 is SGHAT and CDR2 is FQNNGV. This CDR3 is CASSLEGTGISPLHF. CDR3 sequence (DNA): TGTGCCAGCAGCTTAGAAGGGACAGGGATTTCACCCCTCCACTTT.

The chain employs TRBV10-3 and TRBJ1-5; D unclear. V gave up 6 bases and J gave up 1 base, with 4 bases separating them. This CDR3 spans 12 amino acids. CDR1 ENHRY and CDR2 SYGVKD come from the germline V gene. The CDR3 DNA sequence: TGTGCCATCAGGTCGAGCAATCAGCCCCAGCATTTT. Encoded protein: CAIRSSNQPQHF.

The chain has TRBV7-9 and TRBJ1-2, with D possibly matching TRBD1 (6 bases). The V gene lost 11 bases and the J gene lost 7 bases, with 11 bases spanning the gap. Looked up from germline, CDR1 is SEHNR and CDR2 is FQNEAQ (reference sequence). CDR3 size: 10 residues. The CDR3 spells CASYRAGYTF. The CDR3, as DNA: TGTGCCTCTTACAGGGCTGGCTACACCTTC. Supplemented by reference TRBV7-9 and TRBJ1-2, the full variable domain reads DTGVSQNPRHKITKRGQNVTFRCDPISEHNRLYWYRQTLGQGPEFLTYFQNEAQLEKSRLLSDRFSAERPKGSFSTLEIQRTEQGDSAMYLCASYRAGYTFGSGTRLTVV.

This chain joins TRBV5-6 and TRBJ2-7; 7 nucleotides match TRBD1. In germline, CDR1 is SGHDT, CDR2 YYEEEE. With V trimmed by 0 bases and J by 3 bases, 3 bases remained unmatched. The CDR3 has 14 residues. CDR3 amino acids: CASSLGQGHYEQYF. The CDR3, as DNA: TGTGCCAGCAGCTTGGGACAGGGTCACTACGAGCAGTACTTC.

The chain joins TRBV5-1 to TRBJ1-1, with TRBD1 identical over 7 bases. Germline V CDR1 and CDR2: SGHRS, YFSETQ. V lost 3 bases and J lost 5; bases outside the gene matches: 13. The CDR3 contains 16 residues. CDR3 DNA: TGCGCCAGCAGCTATGACCGACAGGGAGTTGGGACTGAAGCTTTCTTT. Translation gives CASSYDRQGVGTEAFF.

The genes are TRBV4-2 and TRBJ2-5; 11 bases line up with TRBD2. Germline V CDR1 and CDR2: LGHNA, YNFKEQ. V trimming: 5 bases; J trimming: 1 base; junction bases outside the gene matches: 6. The CDR3 sequence is 16 residues long. The CDR3: CASSSGTSGTQETQYF. The DNA of the CDR3 is TGTGCCAGCAGCTCCGGGACTAGCGGAACCCAAGAGACCCAGTACTTC.

This clone was seen a single time. The gene calls are TRBV6-5 and TRBJ2-1; 7 positions match TRBD2. V shed 6 bases and J 7 bases; nucleotides not matched to a gene: 12. The length of the CDR3 is 15 residues. The germline V gene encodes CDR1 MNHEY and CDR2 SVGAGI. In DNA form, the CDR3 reads TGTGCCAGCAGGGGACGACTAGCTGGCTCAAATGAGCAGTTCTTC. Translation: CASRGRLAGSNEQFF.

The chain employs TRBV9 and TRBJ2-3; D possibly corresponds to TRBD2 (6 bases). Trimming took off 5 bases at V and 2 bases at J, with 18 bases between the two ends. CDR1 is SGDLS and CDR2 is YYNGEE in the germline V gene. This CDR3 is 16 amino acids long. The CDR3 is CASSQRGSGYTDTQYF. CDR3 DNA: TGTGCCAGCAGTCAAAGGGGCAGCGGGTACACAGATACGCAGTATTTT.

The chain joins TRBV5-1 to TRBJ2-5, with D unresolved. Germline V gene data show CDR1 as SGHRS and CDR2 as YFSETQ. The V and J ends lost 3 bases and 1 base respectively, with 10 bases between them. The CDR3 contains 14 residues. CDR3 coding DNA: TGCGCCAGCAGCTCTCCCGCGATCCAAGAGACCCAGTACTTC. It translates to CASSSPAIQETQYF.

The chain links TRBV7-8 to TRBJ1-2, with a tentative D call TRBD1 (6 bases). Trimming shortened V by 2 bases and J by 8 bases, and 12 bases separated the two germline ends. This CDR3 is 13 amino acids long. Germline assignment: CDR1 SGHVS and CDR2 FQNEAQ. CDR3 bases: TGTGCCAGCAGCTTACGGGGGGCTGCGGGCTACACCTTC. Its translation is CASSLRGAAGYTF.